These 29 T cell receptor beta chains were sequenced from one sample in a study of blood T cell repertoires in COVID-19. Libraries were prepared by immunoSEQ multiplex PCR; TCRdb keeps only in-frame clonotypes and omits some of them. The sample holds 150,000 to 200,000 clones; approximately 80% are singletons and the top ten take about 5.6%. The sequencing sample was made of PBMCs or T cells enriched from blood (not recorded which). These receptors were obtained from a man between 40 and 49 years old who had recovered from COVID-19.

This chain uses TRBV5-6 with TRBJ1-2, with a tentative D call TRBD1 (5 bases). The CDR3 spans 15 residues. Trimming took 2 bases from V and 8 from J, leaving 19 bases between them. Germline loops: CDR1 SGHDT, CDR2 YYEEEE. The CDR3 region is CASSFDWGDNGGYTF. CDR3 nucleotides: TGTGCCAGCAGCTTTGATTGGGGGGATAATGGAGGCTACACCTTC.

V is TRBV5-5 and J is TRBJ2-2, with TRBD2 matching over 8 bases. V trimming: 2 bases; J trimming: 4 bases; junction bases outside the gene matches: 4. The CDR3 runs 15 residues. Germline V CDR1 and CDR2: SGHKS, YYEKEE (reference sequence). The CDR3 DNA follows: TGTGCCAGCAGCTTTTACGGGGGGGGCACCGGGGAGCTGTTTTTT. It translates to CASSFYGGGTGELFF.

The V and J genes are TRBV3-1 (or the pseudogene TRBV3-2) and TRBJ1-2; 9 bases agree with TRBD1. V trimming: 4 bases; J trimming: 5 bases; junction bases outside the gene matches: 5. The length of the CDR3 is 14 residues. Per the germline V gene, CDR1 is LGHDT and CDR2 is YNNKEL (reference sequence). CDR3 region: CASSPTGGLYGYTF. CDR3 sequence (DNA): TGTGCCAGCAGCCCCACAGGGGGCTTATATGGCTACACCTTC.

This chain links TRBV7-9 with TRBJ1-1, with D hard to call. V was cut by 1 base and J by 4 bases, with 7 bases left in between. CDR1 is SEHNR and CDR2 is FQNEAQ in the germline V gene (reference sequence). The CDR3 extends over 13 amino acids. This CDR3 reads CASSLGAGTEAFF. CDR3 nucleotide sequence: TGTGCCAGCAGCTTAGGGGCAGGCACTGAAGCTTTCTTT.

This chain links TRBV27 with TRBJ1-2; 9 bases are a match to TRBD1. After removal of 5 bases from V and 7 bases from J, the junction contained 8 bases not matched to a gene. This CDR3 has 14 amino acids. Per germline, CDR1 MNHEY and CDR2 SMNVEV (reference sequence). CDR3 amino acids: CASSPNRGQGGYTF. In DNA form, the CDR3 reads TGTGCCAGCAGTCCTAACAGGGGGCAGGGTGGCTACACCTTC.

V usage is TRBV3-1 (or the pseudogene TRBV3-2) and J usage is TRBJ1-1, with TRBD1 identical over 11 bases. The CDR3 has 12 residues. After removal of 1 base from V and 11 bases from J, the junction contained 0 bases not matched to a gene. Germline V gene data show CDR1 as LGHDT and CDR2 as YNNKEL (reference sequence). CDR3 sequence (DNA): TGTGCCAGCAGCCAAGGGGACAGGGGGGCTTTCTTT. Protein sequence: CASSQGDRGAFF.

This sequence joins TRBV20-1 and TRBJ1-2; D may be TRBD1 (5 bases). Trimming took 3 bases from V and 6 from J, leaving 20 bases between them. This CDR3 region has 15 residues. The germline V gene encodes CDR1 DFQATT and CDR2 SNEGSKA (reference sequence). CDR3 in amino acids: CSASPPGFRSDGYTF. Here the CDR3 DNA reads TGCAGTGCTAGTCCCCCAGGGTTCCGTTCGGATGGCTACACCTTC.

This chain joins TRBV12-5 and TRBJ1-4, with 7 bases identical to TRBD1. The CDR3 spans 13 residues. CDR1 and CDR2 from the germline V gene are LGHNT and FRNRAP. The ends lost 4 bases at V and 7 bases at J; junction bases unmatched: 3. In nucleotides, the CDR3 is TGTGCTAGTGGTTCGCAGGGGGTTGAAAAACTGTTTTTT. It encodes CASGSQGVEKLFF.

The chain couples TRBV5-8 to TRBJ2-4; 10 nucleotides match TRBD1. Germline V CDR1 and CDR2: SGHTS, YDEGEE. The CDR3 sequence is 17 residues long. The ends lost 0 bases at V and 6 bases at J; junction bases unmatched: 9. CDR3 sequence: CASSLAGRQGALNIQYF. CDR3 bases: TGTGCCAGCAGCTTGGCGGGACGACAGGGGGCATTAAACATTCAGTACTTC.

This chain joins TRBV9 and TRBJ2-2; possibly TRBD1 for D (5 bases). Trimming removed 3 bases from V and 5 bases from J, with 8 bases in between. CDR3 length equals 13 residues. Germline loops: CDR1 SGDLS, CDR2 YYNGEE. The CDR3 bases are TGTGCCAGCAGCGAGGGGATGACCGGGGAGCTGTTTTTT. This codes for CASSEGMTGELFF.

V is TRBV7-8 and J is TRBJ1-1, with TRBD1 as a possible D gene (6 bases). Germline lookup yields CDR1 SGHVS and CDR2 FQNEAQ. Trimming took off 4 bases at V and 11 bases at J, with 17 bases between the two ends. The CDR3 has 13 amino acids. CDR3 bases: TGTGCCAGCAGCTCACTTTTGGGGGCGGGTGCTTTCTTT. This encodes CASSSLLGAGAFF.

The rearrangement uses TRBV2 and TRBJ1-5, with 9 bases aligning to TRBD1. This CDR3 is 15 amino acids long. V lost 10 bases and J lost 3; bases outside the gene matches: 10. CDR1 SNHLY and CDR2 FYNNEI come from the germline V gene. CDR3 protein: CATGTGQGYNQPQHF. In DNA, the CDR3 is TGTGCCACTGGCACCGGACAGGGGTACAATCAGCCCCAGCATTTT.

V is TRBV10-3 and J is TRBJ2-2; 9 positions match TRBD2. Trimming removed 4 bases from V and 1 base from J; junction bases left unmatched: 4. The length of the CDR3 is 16 residues. Germline V gene lookup returns CDR1 ENHRY and CDR2 SYGVKD. The CDR3 DNA reads as TGTGCCATCAGTGCTAGCGGGGCCTTGAACACCGGGGAGCTGTTTTTT. Encoded protein: CAISASGALNTGELFF.

This sequence joins TRBV11-2 and TRBJ2-7, with D hard to call. The V end was cut by 5 bases, the J end by 2 bases, with 16 bases between. Germline CDR1 reads SGHAT; CDR2 reads FQNNGV. The CDR3 runs to 15 residues. In DNA, the CDR3 is TGTGCCAGCAGCGCCAGGCCCCAGAGCCCCTACGAGCAGTACTTC. It is translated as CASSARPQSPYEQYF.

In its sample, this clone was seen once. V usage is TRBV6-5 and J usage is TRBJ1-1, with D perhaps TRBD1 (6 bases). This CDR3 region has 14 residues. CDR1 MNHEY and CDR2 SVGAGI come from the germline V gene. V was trimmed by 1 base and J by 7 bases, leaving 13 bases between them. The DNA for the CDR3 is TGTGCCAGCAGTTACTTCCGGGGGGGCGGTGAAGCTTTCTTT. The encoded protein is CASSYFRGGGEAFF.

This chain connects TRBV29-1 to TRBJ1-3, with D unclear. This CDR3 has 13 amino acids. V was shortened by 5 bases and J by 8 bases, with 16 bases between the two germline ends. Per the germline V gene, CDR1 is SQVTM and CDR2 is ANQGSEA. This CDR3 is CSVNSGQRDTIYF. In DNA form, the CDR3 reads TGCAGCGTTAATTCCGGGCAGAGGGACACCATATATTTT.

The chain links TRBV6-1 to TRBJ1-2; D gene uncertain. This CDR3 has 12 amino acids. From germline, CDR1 is MNHNS and CDR2 SASEGT. Deletions cut 3 bases from V and 10 bases from J, with 12 bases between. The chain's CDR3 is CASSDLELYYTF. The CDR3 nucleotides read TGTGCCAGCAGTGACCTAGAGCTGTACTACACCTTC.

The gene calls are TRBV10-2 and TRBJ2-7; 10 bases are shared with TRBD1. The germline V gene has CDR1 WSHSY and CDR2 SAAADI. The CDR3 is 14 amino acids. V shed 5 bases and J 6 bases; nucleotides not matched to a gene: 7. CDR3 sequence reads: CASSQTGGPGEQYV. The CDR3 DNA reads TGCGCCAGCAGTCAGACAGGGGGCCCTGGCGAGCAGTACGTC.

V and J are TRBV27 and TRBJ1-4, with D tentatively TRBD1 (5 bases). This CDR3 region has 12 residues. V lost 6 bases and J 8 bases, leaving 10 bases between the germline ends. Germline loops: CDR1 MNHEY, CDR2 SMNVEV (reference sequence). DNA for the CDR3: TGTGCCAGCAGGCAGCGGGGGGAAAAACTGTTTTTT. Translating gives CASRQRGEKLFF. The whole variable domain, remainder taken from reference TRBV27 and TRBJ1-4, is EAQVTQNPRYLITVTGKKLTVTCSQNMNHEYMSWYRQDPGLGLRQIYYSMNVEVTDKGDVPEGYKVSRKEKRNFPLILESPSPNQTSLYFCASRQRGEKLFFGSGTQLSVL.

The rearrangement uses TRBV5-4 and TRBJ1-2; D might be TRBD1 (5 bases). Germline V gene data show CDR1 as SGHNT and CDR2 as YYREEE (reference sequence). CDR3 length equals 14 residues. Trimming took off 3 bases at V and 3 bases at J, with 12 bases between the two ends. The CDR3 region has the DNA TGTGCCAGCAGCTCGCGCGACAGATACTATGGCTACACCTTC. This codes for CASSSRDRYYGYTF.

The genes are TRBV25-1 and TRBJ2-5; TRBD2 might be the D (6 bases). Trimming cost V 3 bases and J 5 bases, with 10 bases left between them. The CDR3 is made up of 13 amino acids. The germline CDR1 and CDR2 sequences are MGHDK and SYGVNS. The CDR3 loop reads CASSDTSRETQYF. The CDR3 DNA reads TGTGCCAGCAGTGATACTAGCCGGGAGACCCAGTACTTC. Using reference TRBV25-1 and TRBJ2-5 for the parts outside the CDR3, the full variable domain is EADIYQTPRYLVIGTGKKITLECSQTMGHDKMYWYQQDPGMELHLIHYSYGVNSTEKGDLSSESTVSRIRTEHFPLTLESARPSHTSQYLCASSDTSRETQYFGPGTRLLVL.

The chain combines TRBV19 with TRBJ1-3; D remains unclear. V was trimmed by 7 bases and J by 2 bases, leaving 6 bases between them. CDR1 and CDR2 from the germline V gene are LNHDA and SQIVND (reference sequence). CDR3 length: 12 amino acids. The CDR3 loop reads CASKPAGNTIYF. In DNA, the CDR3 is TGTGCCAGTAAACCAGCTGGAAACACCATATATTTT.

The chain links TRBV7-9 to TRBJ2-2, with a weak D call TRBD2 (5 bases). V lost 6 bases and J lost 7, with 9 bases in between. Germline V gene lookup returns CDR1 SEHNR and CDR2 FQNEAQ (reference sequence). This CDR3 has 12 residues. CDR3 DNA: TGTGCCAGCAGTTACCGGGACGGGGAGCTGTTTTTT. This translates into CASSYRDGELFF.

This sequence joins TRBV24-1 and TRBJ2-1, with TRBD1 matching 11 bases. Germline CDR1 is KGHDR and CDR2 is SFDVKD. V was pared by 3 bases and J by 4 bases, with 4 bases of the junction left unmatched. The CDR3 spans 16 residues. CDR3 coding DNA: TGTGCCACCAGTGATCGCGGACAGGGGGCGTACAATGAGCAGTTCTTC. As protein: CATSDRGQGAYNEQFF.

This clone has more than one count but fewer than ten. The chain recombines TRBV27 with TRBJ1-1; a possible D gene is TRBD1 (5 bases). The CDR3 covers 11 residues. Germline CDR1 is MNHEY and CDR2 is SMNVEV (reference sequence). V gave up 7 bases and J gave up 8 bases, with 11 bases separating them. Here the CDR3 reads CASTFGGEAFF. DNA of the CDR3: TGTGCCAGCACCTTCGGGGGAGAAGCTTTCTTT.

The CDR3 region has the DNA TGTGCCAGCAGCGAGGGACAGGGGGGAACTGAAGCTTTCTTT. Residues: CASSEGQGGTEAFF. V and J are TRBV5-4 and TRBJ1-1; 11 nucleotides line up with TRBD1. CDR3 length equals 14 residues. Unmatched junction bases numbered 4, after V lost 4 bases and J lost 5 bases. Looked up from germline, CDR1 is SGHNT and CDR2 is YYREEE (reference sequence).

This rearrangement joins TRBV29-1 to TRBJ2-5, with TRBD1 matching 10 bases. Germline-derived CDR1 and CDR2 are SQVTM and ANQGSEA. This CDR3 contains 13 residues. V shed 8 bases and J 4 bases; nucleotides not matched to a gene: 7. As DNA, the CDR3 is TGCAGCTCGGGGGGACAGGGGACAGAGACCCAGTACTTC. Its protein is CSSGGQGTETQYF. Variable domain in full (rest from reference TRBV29-1 and TRBJ2-5): SAVISQKPSRDICQRGTSLTIQCQVDSQVTMMFWYRQQPGQSLTLIATANQGSEATYESGFVIDKFPISRPNLTFSTLTVSNMSPEDSSIYLCSSGGQGTETQYFGPGTRLLVL.

The genes are TRBV11-2 and TRBJ2-5; TRBD1 aligns across 7 bases. With 1 base clipped from V and 4 bases from J, the junction kept 3 bases outside the gene matches. The CDR3 spans 14 residues. The germline V gene has CDR1 SGHAT and CDR2 FQNNGV. CDR3: CASSLGRQGETQYF. The CDR3 DNA sequence: TGTGCCAGCAGCTTAGGTCGACAGGGAGAGACCCAGTACTTC.

The chain couples TRBV10-1 to TRBJ2-2, with 7 bases matching TRBD1. The ends lost 6 bases at V and 10 bases at J; junction bases unmatched: 17. The CDR3 loop spans 16 amino acids. The germline V gene encodes CDR1 WNHNN and CDR2 SYGVQD (reference sequence). CDR3 coding DNA: TGCGCCAGCAGCGGAGACCACAGGGGACCTGGAGAGGAGCTGTTTTTT. Its translation: CASSGDHRGPGEELFF.